This passage covers 10 T cell receptor beta chains from one sample sequenced in a study of blood T cell repertoires in COVID-19 (dated by TCRdb to 2018 to 2020). Library prep was done by the immunoSEQ multiplex PCR assay. The clones in this table, taken by TCRdb from immuneACCESS, are in-frame only. Not every clone is retained; where verified, under half of the shortfall comes from an unresolved V gene, and the cause of the rest is unknown. Within this sample are tens of thousands of clones, with 75% to 90% of them counted one time only. In total, the top ten clones hold about 7.3% of the sample. The sample was peripheral blood. These receptors were obtained from a man over 45 with acute or convalescent COVID-19.

This clone was counted once. This sequence joins TRBV7-9 and TRBJ2-1; a weak D match, TRBD2 (5 bases). CDR1 SEHNR and CDR2 FQNEAQ come from the germline V gene (reference sequence). The CDR3 length is 16 residues. V lost 0 bases, J lost 5 bases, and 14 bases lay in between. CDR3 in DNA: TGTGCCAGCAGCTTAGCGCCTCGGGGTCCCCACAATGAGCAGTTCTTC. Its translation: CASSLAPRGPHNEQFF.

This chain links TRBV27 with TRBJ2-2; unclear D gene. The V gene's germline CDR1 is MNHEY and CDR2 SMNVEV (reference sequence). V dropped 7 bases and J dropped 1 base, with 10 bases sitting between them. CDR3 length: 14 amino acids. The CDR3 region is CASTKAGNTGELFF. Written as DNA, the CDR3 is TGTGCCAGCACAAAGGCAGGGAACACCGGGGAGCTGTTTTTT.

The chain recombines TRBV28 with TRBJ2-7; D is possibly TRBD1 (5 bases). Germline-derived CDR1 and CDR2 are MDHEN and SYDVKM. The CDR3 length is 13 residues. Trimming removed 6 bases at V and 0 bases at J, with 9 bases between. This CDR3 reads CASRRQSSYEQYF. For the CDR3, the DNA is TGTGCCAGCAGAAGACAGAGCTCCTACGAGCAGTACTTC.

CDR3 loop: CSVGGSEGYTF. CDR3 sequence (DNA): TGCAGCGTCGGGGGTTCTGAAGGCTACACCTTC. The rearrangement joins TRBV29-1 to TRBJ1-2; D is possibly TRBD1 (5 bases). Trimming pared 6 bases from V and 8 bases from J, leaving 13 bases between. Germline V lookup: CDR1 SQVTM, CDR2 ANQGSEA. The CDR3 loop spans 11 amino acids.

CDR3 coding DNA: TGTGCCACCAGCAGATTACAGGGGGCTAACTATGGCTACACCTTC. This sequence encodes CATSRLQGANYGYTF. The chain employs TRBV15 and TRBJ1-2, with 8 positions matching TRBD1. Trimming at V came to 2 bases and at J to 0 bases, leaving 2 bases not matched to a gene. The CDR3 is 15 amino acids. The V gene's germline CDR1 is LNHNV and CDR2 YYDKDF (reference sequence).

The chain links TRBV4-1 to TRBJ2-7; no firm D call. CDR3 length: 14 amino acids. Per the germline V gene, CDR1 is MGHRA and CDR2 is YSYEKL. Deletions cut 1 base from V and 0 bases from J, with 7 bases between. The CDR3 loop is CASSQAWPSYEQYF. DNA for the CDR3: TGCGCCAGCAGCCAAGCATGGCCCTCCTACGAGCAGTACTTC.

CDR3 nucleotide sequence: TGTGCCACCAGTGACGCACAGGGGAGCGCCAAAAACATTCAGTACTTC. It codes for CATSDAQGSAKNIQYF. The chain combines TRBV24-1 with TRBJ2-4, with TRBD1 matching 7 bases. Germline-derived CDR1 and CDR2 are KGHDR and SFDVKD. V trimming: 4 bases; J trimming: 1 base; junction bases outside the gene matches: 6. The CDR3 loop spans 16 amino acids.

The rearrangement joins TRBV5-6 to TRBJ2-3; 9 bases match TRBD2. This CDR3 is 16 amino acids long. The V and J ends lost 1 base and 0 bases, in that order; junction bases with no gene match: 3. Germline V gives CDR1 SGHDT, CDR2 YYEEEE. DNA of the CDR3: TGTGCCAGCAGCTTGCTAGCGGGGCTAAGCACAGATACGCAGTATTTT. It yields the protein CASSLLAGLSTDTQYF.

V gene TRBV5-4 combines with J gene TRBJ1-5; the D is unclear. V was pared by 1 base and J by 2 bases, with 4 bases between. Germline V gene lookup returns CDR1 SGHNT and CDR2 YYREEE (reference sequence). The CDR3 consists of 13 residues. The CDR3: CASSLSRNQPQHF. The CDR3 DNA is TGTGCCAGCAGCTTGTCTCGCAATCAGCCCCAGCATTTT.

The chain links TRBV5-8 to TRBJ1-2; 7 bases agree with TRBD1. V lost 1 base, J lost 7 bases, and 10 bases stayed unmatched. The germline V gene has CDR1 SGHTS and CDR2 YDEGEE. CDR3 length equals 15 residues. CDR3 sequence: CASSLYGRGDRGYTF. CDR3 bases: TGTGCCAGCAGCTTGTATGGCAGGGGGGATCGTGGCTACACCTTC.